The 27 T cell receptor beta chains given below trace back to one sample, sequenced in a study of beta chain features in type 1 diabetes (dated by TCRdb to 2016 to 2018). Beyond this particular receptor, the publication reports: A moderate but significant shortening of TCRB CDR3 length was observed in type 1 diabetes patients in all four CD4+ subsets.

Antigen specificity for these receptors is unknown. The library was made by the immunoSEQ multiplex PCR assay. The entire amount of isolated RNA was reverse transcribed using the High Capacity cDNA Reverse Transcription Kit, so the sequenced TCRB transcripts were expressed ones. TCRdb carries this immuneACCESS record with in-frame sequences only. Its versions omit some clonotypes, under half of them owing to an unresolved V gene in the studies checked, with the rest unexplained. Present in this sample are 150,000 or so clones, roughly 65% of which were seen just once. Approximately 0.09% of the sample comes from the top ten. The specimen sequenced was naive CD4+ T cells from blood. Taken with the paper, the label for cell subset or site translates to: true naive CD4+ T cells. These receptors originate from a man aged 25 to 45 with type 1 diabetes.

Written as DNA, the CDR3 is TGTGCCAGCAGCTTAGTGGCTGGCGGCGAGCAGTACTTC. This gives the protein CASSLVAGGEQYF. The chain recombines TRBV13 with TRBJ2-7; D gene unclear. CDR1 and CDR2 (germline): PRHDT, FYEKMQ (reference sequence). V was cut by 1 base and J by 6 bases, with 10 bases left in between. CDR3 length: 13 amino acids.

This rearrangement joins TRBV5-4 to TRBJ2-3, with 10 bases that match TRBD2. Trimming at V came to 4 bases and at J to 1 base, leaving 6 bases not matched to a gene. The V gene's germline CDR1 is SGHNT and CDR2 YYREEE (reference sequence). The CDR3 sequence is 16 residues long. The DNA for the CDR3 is TGTGCCAGCAGCGCGGATACTAGCGGGGGCACAGATACGCAGTATTTT. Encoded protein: CASSADTSGGTDTQYF.

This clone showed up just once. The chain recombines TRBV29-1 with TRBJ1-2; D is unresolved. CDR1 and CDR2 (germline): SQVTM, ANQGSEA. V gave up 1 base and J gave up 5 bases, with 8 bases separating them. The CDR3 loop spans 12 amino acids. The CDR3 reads CSVEGREYGYTF. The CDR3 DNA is TGCAGCGTTGAAGGACGGGAGTATGGCTACACCTTC.

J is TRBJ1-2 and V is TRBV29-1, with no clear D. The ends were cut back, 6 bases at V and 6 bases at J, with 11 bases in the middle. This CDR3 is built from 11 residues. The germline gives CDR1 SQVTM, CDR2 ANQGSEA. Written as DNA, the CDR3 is TGCAGCGTCCCATGGGGTGATGGCTACACCTTC. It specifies CSVPWGDGYTF.

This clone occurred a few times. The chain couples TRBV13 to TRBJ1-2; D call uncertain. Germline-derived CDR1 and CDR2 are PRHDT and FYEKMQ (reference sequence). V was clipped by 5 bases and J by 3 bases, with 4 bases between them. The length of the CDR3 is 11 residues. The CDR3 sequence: CASSLYYGYTF. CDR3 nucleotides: TGTGCCAGCAGCCTATACTATGGCTACACCTTC.

CDR3 protein: CASSIQNEQYF. The CDR3 coding sequence is TGTGCCAGCAGTATCCAAAACGAGCAGTACTTC. The chain couples TRBV6-6 to TRBJ2-7; D remains unclear. The V end lost 5 bases, the J end lost 5 bases, and 7 bases lay between the germline ends. From germline, CDR1 is MNHNY and CDR2 SVGAGI (reference sequence). The CDR3 spans 11 residues.

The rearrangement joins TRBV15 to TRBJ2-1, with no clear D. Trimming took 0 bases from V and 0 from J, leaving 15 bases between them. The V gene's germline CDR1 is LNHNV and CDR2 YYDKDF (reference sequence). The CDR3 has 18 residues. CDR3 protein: CATSREIPFKSSYNEQFF. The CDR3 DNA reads TGTGCCACCAGCAGAGAGATACCGTTTAAAAGCTCCTACAATGAGCAGTTCTTC.

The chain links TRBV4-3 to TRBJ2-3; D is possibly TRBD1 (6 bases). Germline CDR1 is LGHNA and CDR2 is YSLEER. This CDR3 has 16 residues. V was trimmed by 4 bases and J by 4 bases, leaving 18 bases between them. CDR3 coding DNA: TGCGCCAGCAGCCCAGAAAAAGGGGGTTCCCCAGATACGCAGTATTTT. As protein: CASSPEKGGSPDTQYF.

The CDR3 sequence: CASSRDRARTRPTDTQYF. The CDR3 DNA follows: TGTGCCAGCAGTCGGGACAGGGCCCGCACTCGACCCACAGATACGCAGTATTTT. The chain recombines TRBV27 with TRBJ2-3, with 9 bases aligning to TRBD1. V lost 5 bases, J lost 2 bases, and 14 bases stayed unmatched. Germline-derived CDR1 and CDR2 are MNHEY and SMNVEV (reference sequence). The CDR3 is 18 amino acids.

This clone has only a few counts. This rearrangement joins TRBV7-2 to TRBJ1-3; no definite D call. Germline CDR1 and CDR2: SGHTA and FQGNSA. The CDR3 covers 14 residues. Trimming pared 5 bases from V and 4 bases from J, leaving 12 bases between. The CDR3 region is CASSPREHGNTIYF. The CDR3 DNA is TGTGCCAGCAGCCCGAGAGAGCACGGAAACACCATATATTTT.

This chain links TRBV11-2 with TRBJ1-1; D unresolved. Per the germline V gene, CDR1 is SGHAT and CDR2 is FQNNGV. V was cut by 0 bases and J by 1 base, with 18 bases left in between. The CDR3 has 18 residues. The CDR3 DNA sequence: TGTGCCAGCAGCTTAGATTGGTCGAGCTACGAGAAGAACACTGAAGCTTTCTTT. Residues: CASSLDWSSYEKNTEAFF.

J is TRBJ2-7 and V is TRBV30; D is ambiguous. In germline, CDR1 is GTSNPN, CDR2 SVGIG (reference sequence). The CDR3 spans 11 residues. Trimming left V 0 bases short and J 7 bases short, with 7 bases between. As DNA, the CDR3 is TGTGCCTGGAGTGTCCTCCTAGAGCAGTACTTC. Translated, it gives CAWSVLLEQYF.

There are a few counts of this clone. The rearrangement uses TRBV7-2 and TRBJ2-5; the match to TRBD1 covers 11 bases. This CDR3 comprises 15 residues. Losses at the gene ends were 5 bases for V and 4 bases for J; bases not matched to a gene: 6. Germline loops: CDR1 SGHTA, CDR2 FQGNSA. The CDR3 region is CASSDRTGGAETQYF. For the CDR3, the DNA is TGTGCCAGCAGCGACCGGACAGGGGGCGCAGAGACCCAGTACTTC.

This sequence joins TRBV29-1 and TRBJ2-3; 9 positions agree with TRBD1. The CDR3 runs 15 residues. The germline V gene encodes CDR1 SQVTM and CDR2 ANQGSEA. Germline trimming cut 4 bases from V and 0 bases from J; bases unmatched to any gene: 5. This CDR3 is CSVVLGTGSTDTQYF. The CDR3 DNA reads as TGCAGCGTTGTGCTTGGGACAGGGAGCACAGATACGCAGTATTTT.

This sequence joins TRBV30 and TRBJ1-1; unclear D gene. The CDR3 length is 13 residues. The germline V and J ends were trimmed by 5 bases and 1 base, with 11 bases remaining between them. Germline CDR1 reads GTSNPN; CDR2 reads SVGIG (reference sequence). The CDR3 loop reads CAWAVLRNTEAFF. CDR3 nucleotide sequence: TGTGCCTGGGCAGTTTTGAGGAACACTGAAGCTTTCTTT.

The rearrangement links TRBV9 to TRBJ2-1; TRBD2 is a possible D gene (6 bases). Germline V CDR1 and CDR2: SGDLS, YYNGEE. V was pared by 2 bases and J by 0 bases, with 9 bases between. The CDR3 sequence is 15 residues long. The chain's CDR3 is CASSVGGASYNEQFF. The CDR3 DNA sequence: TGTGCCAGCAGCGTTGGAGGGGCCTCCTACAATGAGCAGTTCTTC.

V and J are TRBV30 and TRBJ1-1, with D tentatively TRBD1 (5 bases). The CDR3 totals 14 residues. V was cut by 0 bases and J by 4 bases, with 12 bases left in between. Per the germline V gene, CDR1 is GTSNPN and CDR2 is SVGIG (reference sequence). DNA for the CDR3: TGTGCCTGGAGTGTCGGGCGGGACGGCACTGAAGCTTTCTTT. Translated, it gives CAWSVGRDGTEAFF.

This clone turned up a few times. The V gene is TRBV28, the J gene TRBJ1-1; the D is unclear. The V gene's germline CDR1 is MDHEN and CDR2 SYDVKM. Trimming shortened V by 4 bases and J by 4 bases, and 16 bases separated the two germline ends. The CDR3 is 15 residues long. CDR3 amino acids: CASSSTVGLGTEAFF. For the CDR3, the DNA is TGTGCCAGCAGTTCGACGGTGGGGTTGGGCACTGAAGCTTTCTTT. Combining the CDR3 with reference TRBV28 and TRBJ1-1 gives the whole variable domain DVKVTQSSRYLVKRTGEKVFLECVQDMDHENMFWYRQDPGLGLRLIYFSYDVKMKEKGDIPEGYSVSREKKERFSLILESASTNQTSMYLCASSSTVGLGTEAFFGQGTRLTVV.

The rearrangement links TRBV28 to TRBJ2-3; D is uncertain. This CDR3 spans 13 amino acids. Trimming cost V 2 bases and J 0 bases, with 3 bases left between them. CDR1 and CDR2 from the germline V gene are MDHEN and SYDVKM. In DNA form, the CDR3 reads TGTGCCAGCAGTTTAATCAGCACAGATACGCAGTATTTT. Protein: CASSLISTDTQYF. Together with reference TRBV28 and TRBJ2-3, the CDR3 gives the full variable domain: DVKVTQSSRYLVKRTGEKVFLECVQDMDHENMFWYRQDPGLGLRLIYFSYDVKMKEKGDIPEGYSVSREKKERFSLILESASTNQTSMYLCASSLISTDTQYFGPGTRLTVL.

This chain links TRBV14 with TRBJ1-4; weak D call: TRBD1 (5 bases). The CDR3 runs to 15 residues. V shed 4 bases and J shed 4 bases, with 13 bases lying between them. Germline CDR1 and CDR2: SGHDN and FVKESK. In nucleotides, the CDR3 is TGTGCCAGCAGCCCCCGGGCAGGGAGTAATGAAAAACTGTTTTTT. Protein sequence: CASSPRAGSNEKLFF.

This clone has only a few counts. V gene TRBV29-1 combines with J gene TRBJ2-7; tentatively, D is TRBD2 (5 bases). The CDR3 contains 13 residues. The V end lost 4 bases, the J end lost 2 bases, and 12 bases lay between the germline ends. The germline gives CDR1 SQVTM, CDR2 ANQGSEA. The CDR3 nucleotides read TGCAGCGTTGGACGGGGATACCCCTACGAGCAGTACTTC. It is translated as CSVGRGYPYEQYF.

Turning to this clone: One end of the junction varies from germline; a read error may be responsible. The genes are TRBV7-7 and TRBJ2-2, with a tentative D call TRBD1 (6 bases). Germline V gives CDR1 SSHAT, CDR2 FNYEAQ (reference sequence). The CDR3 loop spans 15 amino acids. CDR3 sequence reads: CASSSGQPNTGELFF. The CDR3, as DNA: TGTGCTAGCAGCTCAGGACAGCCGAACACCGGGGAGCTGTTTTTT.

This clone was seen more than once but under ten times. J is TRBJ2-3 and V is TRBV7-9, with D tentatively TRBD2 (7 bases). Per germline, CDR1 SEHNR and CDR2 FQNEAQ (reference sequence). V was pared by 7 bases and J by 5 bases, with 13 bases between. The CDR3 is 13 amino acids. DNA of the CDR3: TGTGCCAGCACCTATAGGGGGGGAGATACGCAGTATTTT. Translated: CASTYRGGDTQYF.

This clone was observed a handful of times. The chain's CDR3 is CASTLTGNGYEQYF. The DNA for the CDR3 is TGTGCCAGCACGCTGACAGGGAACGGCTACGAGCAGTACTTC. The rearrangement joins TRBV25-1 to TRBJ2-7; TRBD1 matches at 7 bases. CDR1 is MGHDK and CDR2 is SYGVNS in the germline V gene. The length of the CDR3 is 14 residues. Trimming at V came to 7 bases and at J to 3 bases, leaving 9 bases not matched to a gene.

The CDR3 DNA is TGTGCCATCAGTGAGTCGGAGTTCCAAGAGACCCAGTACTTC. This encodes CAISESEFQETQYF. V gene TRBV10-3 combines with J gene TRBJ2-5; D gene ambiguous. V lost 0 bases and J lost 1, with 6 bases in between. Germline loops: CDR1 ENHRY, CDR2 SYGVKD. The CDR3 contains 14 residues.

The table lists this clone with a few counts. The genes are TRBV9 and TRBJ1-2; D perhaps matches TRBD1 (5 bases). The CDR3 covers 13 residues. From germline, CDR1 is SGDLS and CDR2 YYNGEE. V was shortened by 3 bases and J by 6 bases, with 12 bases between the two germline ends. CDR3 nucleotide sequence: TGTGCCAGCAGCGCTGGGGCGTCGGATGGCTACACCTTC. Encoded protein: CASSAGASDGYTF.

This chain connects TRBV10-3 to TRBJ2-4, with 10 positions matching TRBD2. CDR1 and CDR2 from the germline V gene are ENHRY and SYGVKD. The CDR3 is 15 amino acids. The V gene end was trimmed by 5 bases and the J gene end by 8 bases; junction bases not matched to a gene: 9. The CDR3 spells CAISRGSGGPDIQYF. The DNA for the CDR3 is TGTGCCATCAGTCGAGGTAGCGGGGGGCCCGACATTCAGTACTTC.